This T cell receptor beta chain was documented in a study of blood T cell repertoires in COVID-19. For the study at large: COVID-19 samples, acute and convalescent, were from the United States, Italy and Spain. Sample material is recorded as cDNA or gDNA derived from T cells, B-cell-depleted T cells, or PBMCs.

How the authors handled the data: Nucleated cell counts were estimated from reference gene primer amplification. Method: immunoSEQ multiplex PCR; TCRdb's copy keeps in-frame clones and lacks some. That table furnishes V, J and clone size, whereas the DNA furnished D and trimming. Altogether some 170,000 clones are present, approximately 83% being singletons, with the ten largest covering more than 7%. Germline CDR1 is LGHDT and CDR2 is YNNKEL (reference sequence). The CDR3 spans 14 residues. The ends lost 6 bases at V and 4 bases at J; junction bases unmatched: 7. The genes are TRBV3-1 (or the pseudogene TRBV3-2) and TRBJ2-3, with 7 bases fitting TRBD2. The sequencing input was peripheral blood. This receptor was taken from an elderly woman with active or convalescent COVID-19. The CDR3 here is CASRAGPGADTQYF. The CDR3 bases are TGTGCCAGCAGAGCGGGGCCAGGCGCAGATACGCAGTATTTT.